Following are 8 T cell receptor beta chains from one sample sequenced in a study of blood T cell repertoires in COVID-19. Sequencing used immunoSEQ multiplex PCR; TCRdb keeps in-frame clones, though not all of them. The table records 200,000 to 250,000 clones, about nine tenths of them present only once. Sequenced input: peripheral blood. The receptors shown here come from a woman aged 60-70 years with acute or convalescent COVID-19.

This clone was picked up a small number of times. V gene TRBV27 combines with J gene TRBJ1-5; D unresolved. The germline V gene encodes CDR1 MNHEY and CDR2 SMNVEV (reference sequence). The CDR3 extends over 14 amino acids. V lost 2 bases and J 0 bases, leaving 5 bases between the germline ends. CDR3 sequence (DNA): TGTGCCAGCAGTTTACTCGGTAGCAATCAGCCCCAGCATTTT. As protein: CASSLLGSNQPQHF.

The chain couples TRBV18 to TRBJ2-1; 10 bases are a match to TRBD1. The CDR3 runs 14 residues. Germline V gives CDR1 KGHSH, CDR2 LQKENI. Losses at the gene ends were 9 bases for V and 6 bases for J; bases not matched to a gene: 8. The CDR3 reads CASSRDRGSNEQFF. The CDR3 DNA is TGTGCCAGTTCCAGGGACAGGGGAAGCAATGAGCAGTTCTTC.

The chain recombines TRBV2 with TRBJ2-7; perhaps TRBD2 as D (6 bases). The CDR3 has 16 amino acids. Germline loops: CDR1 SNHLY, CDR2 FYNNEI. The V and J ends lost 0 bases and 1 base respectively, with 13 bases between them. The CDR3 spells CASSEAGAGRSYEQYF. The CDR3 coding sequence is TGTGCCAGCAGTGAAGCAGGCGCGGGGAGATCCTACGAGCAGTACTTC.

This clone has just one count. The CDR3: CASSPDRKETQYF. The CDR3 bases are TGTGCCAGCAGCCCGGACAGGAAAGAGACCCAGTACTTC. The chain couples TRBV7-9 to TRBJ2-5, with 7 bases that match TRBD1. The CDR3 runs to 13 residues. CDR1 SEHNR and CDR2 FQNEAQ come from the germline V gene (reference sequence). The junction had 3 bases not matched to a gene; V was cut back by 5 bases and J by 3 bases.

This chain joins TRBV7-3 and TRBJ2-1; 8 bases map to TRBD2. The V segment lost 3 bases and the J segment 6 bases; nucleotides outside the gene matches: 10. The CDR3 length is 16 residues. The germline V gene encodes CDR1 SGHTA and CDR2 FQGTGA. As DNA, the CDR3 is TGTGCCAGCAGCTTTAACGAGCGGGGGCCCCCCAATGAGCAGTTCTTC. Its translation is CASSFNERGPPNEQFF.

The gene calls are TRBV12-3 or TRBV12-4 and TRBJ1-2; 10 bases are a match to TRBD1. The CDR3 runs to 12 residues. V lost 6 bases to trimming and J lost 13 bases; unmatched junction nucleotides: 8. The CDR3 nucleotides read TGTGCCAGCAGGCGGGACAGGGGAAGGGGCACCTTC. Translation gives CASRRDRGRGTF.

The chain carries TRBV10-1 and TRBJ2-1; 7 nucleotides line up with TRBD2. V trimming: 0 bases; J trimming: 10 bases; junction bases outside the gene matches: 6. This CDR3 has 14 amino acids. The germline V gene has CDR1 WNHNN and CDR2 SYGVQD (reference sequence). CDR3 in DNA: TGCGCCAGCAGTGAGTCGGGAGGGGCGGAGGAGCAGTTCTTC. Its protein product is CASSESGGAEEQFF.

This clone was seen only a few times. This chain connects TRBV5-6 to TRBJ1-4, with D possibly being TRBD1 (5 bases). Trimming shortened V by 4 bases and J by 0 bases, and 13 bases separated the two germline ends. The CDR3 sequence is 16 residues long. The V gene's germline CDR1 is SGHDT and CDR2 YYEEEE. As DNA, the CDR3 is TGTGCCAGCAGCGCGCTTTGGGGGGCAACTAATGAAAAACTGTTTTTT. Translating gives CASSALWGATNEKLFF.